This T cell receptor beta chain is from a study of blood T cells in healthy people across ages (dated by TCRdb to about 2015). Context from the whole study: In model experiments, roughly one uniquely barcoded TCR beta cDNA molecule per two T cells was captured by template switching. To track age-related changes in TCR beta repertoire diversity, the study relied on deep sequencing normalized with unique cDNA molecular identifiers. The donors were split into four age groups: young (average 16 years), middle-aged (roughly 42), aged (approximately 59) and long-lived (about 74). For two donors (one aged 18 to 30 and one aged 80 or older), the study analyzed two additional independent replicas of 1 million unique cDNA reads from the same blood draw. Paper-wide results and their limitations: As age increased, observed TCR beta diversity per million T cells dropped in a roughly linear way, and a significant reduction was already evident by age 40. Observed TCR beta diversity correlated strongly with the percentage of naive T cells measured by flow cytometry. Estimates of total diversity based on one million sequenced T cells were considered lower bounds and underestimates. Compared with the aged group, the long-lived group had more naive CD4+ T cells, fewer expanded clones and increased TCR diversity, a pattern suggesting age selection. Donor CMV infection status was unknown, potentially confounding age-related changes in expanded clonotypes. Since profiling was done on bulk unsorted PBMCs, naive and antigen-experienced compartments could not be conclusively compared.

Systemically healthy Caucasian individuals from Russia, some 40 in total and aged roughly 6 to 100 years, were included as donors. Ten milliliters of peripheral blood were collected from each donor into EDTA-treated Vacutainer tubes. Ficoll-Paque density-gradient centrifugation was used to isolate PBMCs, with at least 7 million per sample. Total RNA, at least 5.5 micrograms per sample, was extracted from PBMCs with Trizol reagent. Naive CD45RAhigh/CD27high T cell percentages were measured by flow cytometry on a PBMC aliquot from every donor. This clonotype has only a few counts. What antigen it recognizes has not been identified. Base qualities are not recorded, but no much larger clone differs from it by a single base. Reading the germline V gene (reference sequence) gives CDR1 MNHNY and CDR2 SVGAGI. At the junction V is shortened by 2 bases and J by 5 bases, with 15 bases in between. There are 15 amino acids in the CDR3, from cysteine to phenylalanine inclusive. Here the CDR3 DNA is all that survives: 45 bases in frame from base 1.

The library was made by 5' RACE. These reads were obtained on an Illumina HiSeq 2500. A second about 7 to 12 cycle PCR used a sample-barcoded 5' primer and a J-beta primer mix. A unique molecular identifier was introduced onto each TCR beta cDNA molecule by a template-switch 5' adaptor carrying 12 random nucleotides. At least 2.5 million CDR3-containing paired-end reads were obtained from each sample. The Mint cDNA synthesis kit, primed by a TRBC-specific oligonucleotide, was used to synthesize first-strand cDNA from all RNA. After uracil-DNA glycosylase treatment, a first 18-cycle PCR used universal primers M1SS and BC2_uni_R on all cDNA. In the original analysis: Each sample was normalized by randomly selecting 1 million high-quality reads, each carrying a distinct molecular identifier. Reads sharing molecular identifiers were discarded rather than binned into consensus sequences. MiTCR, set to a Q25 quality threshold and the strictest error-elimination algorithm, was used for CDR3 identification, clonotype clustering and error correction. A nonparametric unseen species model using Euler transformation provided a lower-bound estimate of total TCR beta diversity. TCRdb reworked the public reads: Q25 trimming with fastp, MiXCR clone assembly, productive beta chains retained. Identical CDR3 protein sequences are pooled into one entry, listed with their most common genes and DNA. TCRdb's processing, not the study's, gives the V and J calls here. The sample contains 800,000 to 1,300,000 distinct CDR3 sequences, approximately 25% of them found a single time. The ten largest clones represent around 0.75% of the sample.

This sample also belongs to another study, concerning T cells of mothers and their children. As the second paper documents: Nine systemically healthy Caucasian individuals served as donors, namely three mothers together with their six children. cDNA synthesis used all of the extracted RNA, with roughly 1.5 ug of RNA in each 15 ul reaction. In the second PCR, the M1S primer added sample barcodes and 2-4 random nucleotides. Over 9 million TCR beta CDR3 reads came from each mother, compared with a few million reads from each child. Thymic selection similarly shapes TCR recombination output in related and unrelated pairs, with minor effect from inherited differences. Normalized repertoire overlap was always found to be slightly, but never significantly, higher in related mother-child pairs than in unrelated mother-child pairs. No persistent microchimeric T cell clones were found, with a detection sensitivity of approximately 100 clones per million clonotypes. To look for features that set related mother-child pairs apart from unrelated individuals, the researchers ran deep NGS to compare the TCR beta repertoires of mothers and children. Mothers averaged approximately 41 +/- 4 years of age and children averaged 11 +/- 4 years. After adapter ligation with NEBNext reagents, the libraries were sequenced on Illumina HiSeq 2000 with 100+100 nt paired-end reads. To prevent cross-contamination, the mother and child libraries were prepared one month apart and sequenced in separate runs. For each donor, between roughly 500,000 and 2,100,000 distinct TCR beta clonotypes were identified. Naive TCR beta clonotypes were estimated from low-frequency clonotypes matched to each donor's FACS-determined naive share, without sorting.

The sequenced sample was blood. The receptor comes from a girl aged 2-10 years in good health. Rearrangement joined TRBV6-6 to TRBJ2-5; no D gene call is confident. The bases are TGTGCCAGCAGTTACCCGGCGGACGGTAGGGAGACCCAGTACTTC. This gives the protein CASSYPADGRETQYF.